This is a list of T cell receptor beta chains from one sample in a study of T cell repertoires in cytomegalovirus infection. No cognate antigen is known for these TCRs. TCRdb reprocessed the reads via MiXCR and lists one record per CDR3 protein. The sample holds some 700,000 distinct CDR3 sequences, roughly a third seen once. The starting material was cultured PBMCs, obtained from culture after CMV antigen stimulation. The receptors originated from a human donor in good health (CMV status not recorded). Some clones in this sample may be carry-over from other donors' samples. Each CDR3 is given without its conserved first and last residue. Where a row states a size, it is once, few, many or the class of an expanded clone; other rows omit it.

clone_size,v_call,j_call,cdr3_aa
NA,TRBV7-3,TRBJ1-3,ASSSQRGHTIY
NA,TRBV20-1,TRBJ2-1,TVGGTMGHNEQF
many,TRBV7-2,TRBJ2-7,ASSLGGTAEPLYEQY
once,TRBV6-1,TRBJ1-1,ASRGWQNTEAF
once,TRBV20-1,TRBJ1-6,SARLNYSPLH
NA,TRBV5-1,TRBJ1-3,ASSFGTGGSSGNTIY
once,TRBV4-1,TRBJ2-1,ASSQVLAGEQF
few,TRBV6-2/TRBV6-3,TRBJ2-7,ASSHRGYYEQY
few,TRBV7-2,TRBJ1-2,ASSLAKEGYGYT
few,TRBV6-1,TRBJ2-2,ASKSGGAWTGELF
few,TRBV4-1,TRBJ1-4,ASRGGKGSTNEKLF
NA,TRBV11-2,TRBJ2-7,ASSHFSGRKLYEQY
many,TRBV7-2,TRBJ1-2,ASSLGPANYGYT
NA,TRBV6-2/TRBV6-3,TRBJ2-7,ASIESGGPSYEQY
few,TRBV7-4,TRBJ2-7,ASSLKQGAHEQY
few,TRBV7-9,TRBJ2-6,ASRGAGANVLT
NA,TRBV6-1,TRBJ2-1,ASSEENNEQF
NA,TRBV3-1,TRBJ2-5,ASSLRTAHQETQY
NA,TRBV2,TRBJ2-3,ASSAEKDTQY
NA,TRBV18,TRBJ2-2,ASSSLGTGTSPGTGELF
many,TRBV7-2,TRBJ2-3,ASSLGGRETDTQY
many,TRBV11-2,TRBJ2-5,ASSFQGLETQY
NA,TRBV7-2,TRBJ2-1,ASSGKRGGPTLYEQF
many,TRBV7-2,TRBJ2-3,ASSLFSPSVELDTQY
many,TRBV7-2,TRBJ2-4,ASTRGAKNIQY
NA,TRBV2,TRBJ1-2,ASDSSMDGGYT
few,TRBV11-2,TRBJ2-1,ASSLRPWTTLYNEQF
NA,TRBV7-2,TRBJ1-3,ASSSPGRGSGNTIY
few,TRBV29-1,TRBJ2-3,SVRSGTDTQY
NA,TRBV15,TRBJ2-2,ATSRDWGELF
NA,TRBV5-4,TRBJ2-1,ASSSPGGYNEQF
many,TRBV7-6,TRBJ1-5,ASSLGEGFQPQH
NA,TRBV5-6,TRBJ2-5,ASSLFPSGRVVETQY
NA,TRBV11-2,TRBJ2-3,ASSTGWGRGTDTQY
few,TRBV19,TRBJ1-1,ASSPRERVNTEAF
NA,TRBV28,TRBJ2-3,ASTPGRTELQY
many,TRBV7-2,TRBJ2-2,ASSLGRPGTGELF
NA,TRBV7-9,TRBJ1-1,ASSAPTGSTEAF
NA,TRBV19,TRBJ2-5,ASSITGTPETQY
NA,TRBV20-1,TRBJ2-2,AGTSGRELF
NA,TRBV2,TRBJ1-5,ASSVSGTGQPQH
NA,TRBV7-2,TRBJ2-1,ASSPQPGGDEQF
few,TRBV7-2,TRBJ2-1,ASRQGRILNNEQF
many,TRBV2,TRBJ2-7,ASSQGDPHEQY
NA,TRBV11-2,TRBJ2-5,ASSLDRSETQY
few,TRBV6-5,TRBJ1-1,ASTTSWGGAEAF
few,TRBV7-2,TRBJ2-7,ASSSNSGIGNEQY
few,TRBV6-6,TRBJ1-1,ASSYSLIRRAEAF
NA,TRBV5-1,TRBJ1-1,ASSVMDTLNTEAF
few,TRBV11-2,TRBJ2-5,ASSPTRTSGRTQY
few,TRBV11-2,TRBJ2-3,ASSLARGRFTDTQY
few,TRBV19,TRBJ1-5,ASKTGSSNQPQH
few,TRBV10-3,TRBJ1-1,AISGGEEAF
NA,TRBV6-6,TRBJ2-5,ASSYVSGMEETQY